The following is a T cell receptor (beta chain) sequence with its context. This record belongs to a study of blood T cell repertoires in COVID-19. Sequencing was performed with immunoSEQ multiplex PCR; in TCRdb, only in-frame clones are kept and a portion is missing. Of approximately 40,000 clones in the sample, around 90% were seen once. The CDR3 spans 14 residues. Germline loops: CDR1 SGHTS, CDR2 YDEGEE. V gave up 0 bases and J gave up 5 bases, with 11 bases separating them. The specimen was peripheral blood. The V and J genes are TRBV5-8 and TRBJ2-5; perhaps TRBD2 as D (5 bases). This TCR was recovered from a man aged 60 to 75 with COVID-19, enrolled during active disease. DNA for the CDR3: TGTGCCAGCAGCTTGGGTGGGAGAGGCGAGACCCAGTACTTC. Translated: CASSLGGRGETQYF.